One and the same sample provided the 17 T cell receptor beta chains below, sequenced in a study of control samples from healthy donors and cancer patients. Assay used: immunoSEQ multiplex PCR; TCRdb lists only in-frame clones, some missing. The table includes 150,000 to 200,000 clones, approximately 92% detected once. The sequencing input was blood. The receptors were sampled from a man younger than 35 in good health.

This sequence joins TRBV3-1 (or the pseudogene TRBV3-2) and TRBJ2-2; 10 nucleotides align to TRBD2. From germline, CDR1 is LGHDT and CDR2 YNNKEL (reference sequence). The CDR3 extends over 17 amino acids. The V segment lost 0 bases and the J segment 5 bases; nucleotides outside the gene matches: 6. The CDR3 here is CASSQDWTSGRTGELFF. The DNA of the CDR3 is TGTGCCAGCAGCCAAGATTGGACTAGCGGCCGAACCGGGGAGCTGTTTTTT.

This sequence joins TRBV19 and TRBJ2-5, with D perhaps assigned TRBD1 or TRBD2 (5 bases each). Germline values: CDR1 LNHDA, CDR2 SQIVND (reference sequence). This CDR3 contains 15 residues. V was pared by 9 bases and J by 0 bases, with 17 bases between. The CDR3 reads CASSEDWGDQETQYF. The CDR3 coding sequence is TGTGCCAGCAGTGAGGACTGGGGCGACCAAGAGACCCAGTACTTC.

The CDR3 reads CASSLTYSLNTEAFF. In DNA, the CDR3 is TGTGCCAGCAGCTTGACTTACAGTTTGAACACTGAAGCTTTCTTT. The rearrangement links TRBV5-6 to TRBJ1-1, with D unclear. The CDR3 has 15 residues. V lost 1 base to trimming and J lost 0 bases, with 10 bases between them. The germline gives CDR1 SGHDT, CDR2 YYEEEE. Looking up the rest from reference TRBV5-6 and TRBJ1-1 gives the full variable domain: DAGVTQSPTHLIKTRGQQVTLRCSPKSGHDTVSWYQQALGQGPQFIFQYYEEEERQRGNFPDRFSGHQFPNYSSELNVNALLLGDSALYLCASSLTYSLNTEAFFGQGTRLTVV.

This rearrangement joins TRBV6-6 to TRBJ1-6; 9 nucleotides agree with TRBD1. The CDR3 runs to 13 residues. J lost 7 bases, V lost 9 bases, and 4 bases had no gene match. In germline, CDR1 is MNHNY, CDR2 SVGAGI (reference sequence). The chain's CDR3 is CASGQGRNSPLHF. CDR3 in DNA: TGTGCCAGTGGACAGGGGCGGAATTCACCCCTCCACTTT.

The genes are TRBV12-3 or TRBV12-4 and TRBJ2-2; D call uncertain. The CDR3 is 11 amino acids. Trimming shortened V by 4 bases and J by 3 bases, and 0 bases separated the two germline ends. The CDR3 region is CASSYTGELFF. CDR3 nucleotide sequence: TGTGCCAGCAGTTACACCGGGGAGCTGTTTTTT.

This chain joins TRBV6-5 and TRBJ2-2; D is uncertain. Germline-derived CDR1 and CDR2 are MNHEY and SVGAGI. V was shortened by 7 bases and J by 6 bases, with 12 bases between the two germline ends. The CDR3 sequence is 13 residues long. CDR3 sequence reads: CASIFERPGELFF. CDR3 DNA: TGTGCCAGCATCTTCGAGAGGCCCGGGGAGCTGTTTTTT.

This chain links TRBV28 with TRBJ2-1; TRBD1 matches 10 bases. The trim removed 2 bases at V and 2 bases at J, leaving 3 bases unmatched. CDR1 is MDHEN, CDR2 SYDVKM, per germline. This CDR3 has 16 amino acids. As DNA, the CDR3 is TGTGCCAGCAGTTTACCGGGACAGGGGACCTACAATGAGCAGTTCTTC. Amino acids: CASSLPGQGTYNEQFF. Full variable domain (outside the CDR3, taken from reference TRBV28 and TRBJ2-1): DVKVTQSSRYLVKRTGEKVFLECVQDMDHENMFWYRQDPGLGLRLIYFSYDVKMKEKGDIPEGYSVSREKKERFSLILESASTNQTSMYLCASSLPGQGTYNEQFFGPGTRLTVL.

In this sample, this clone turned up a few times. CDR3 region: CASSPRGAGNQPQHF. CDR3 in DNA: TGTGCCAGCAGTCCCAGGGGGGCTGGCAATCAGCCCCAGCATTTT. This sequence joins TRBV28 and TRBJ1-5; 7 bases agree with TRBD1. After removal of 5 bases from V and 2 bases from J, the junction contained 6 bases not matched to a gene. Germline CDR1 reads MDHEN; CDR2 reads SYDVKM. The CDR3 has 15 amino acids. The entire variable domain, with the rest obtained from reference TRBV28 and TRBJ1-5, is as follows: DVKVTQSSRYLVKRTGEKVFLECVQDMDHENMFWYRQDPGLGLRLIYFSYDVKMKEKGDIPEGYSVSREKKERFSLILESASTNQTSMYLCASSPRGAGNQPQHFGDGTRLSIL.

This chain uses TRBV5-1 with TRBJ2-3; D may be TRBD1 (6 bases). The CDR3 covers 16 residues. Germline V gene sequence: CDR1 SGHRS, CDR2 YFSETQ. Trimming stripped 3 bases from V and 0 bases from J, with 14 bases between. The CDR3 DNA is TGCGCCAGCAGCTCCGGACAGATTACTAGCACAGATACGCAGTATTTT. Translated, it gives CASSSGQITSTDTQYF.

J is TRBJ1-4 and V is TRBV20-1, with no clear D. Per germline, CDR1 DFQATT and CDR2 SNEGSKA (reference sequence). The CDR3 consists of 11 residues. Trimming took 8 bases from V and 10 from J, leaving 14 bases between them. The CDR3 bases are TGCAGTTCCTCCATCAACGGAAAACTGTTTTTT. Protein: CSSSINGKLFF.

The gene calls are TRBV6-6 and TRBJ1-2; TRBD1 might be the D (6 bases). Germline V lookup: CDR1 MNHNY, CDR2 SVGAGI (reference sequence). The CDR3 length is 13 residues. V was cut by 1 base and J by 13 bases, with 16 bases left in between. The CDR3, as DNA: TGTGCCAGCAGTTACTTAAGGACAGACCCATGCACCTTC. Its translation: CASSYLRTDPCTF.

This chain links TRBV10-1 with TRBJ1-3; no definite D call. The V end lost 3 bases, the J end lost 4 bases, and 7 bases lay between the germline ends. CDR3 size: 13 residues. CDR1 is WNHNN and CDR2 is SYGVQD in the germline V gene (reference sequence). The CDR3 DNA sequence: TGCGCCAGCAGTGAATGGAGCGGAAACACCATATATTTT. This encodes CASSEWSGNTIYF.

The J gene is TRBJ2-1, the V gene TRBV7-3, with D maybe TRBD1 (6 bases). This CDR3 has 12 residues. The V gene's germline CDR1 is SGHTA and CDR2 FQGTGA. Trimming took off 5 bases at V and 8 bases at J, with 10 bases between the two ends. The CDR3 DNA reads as TGTGCCAGCAGCGGTGCAGGGGATGAGCAGTTCTTC. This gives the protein CASSGAGDEQFF.

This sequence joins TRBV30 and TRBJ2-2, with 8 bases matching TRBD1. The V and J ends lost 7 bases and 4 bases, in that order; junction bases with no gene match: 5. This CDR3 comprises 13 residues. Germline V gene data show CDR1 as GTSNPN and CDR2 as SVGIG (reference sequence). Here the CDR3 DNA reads TGTGCCTATCAGGGGGCGATCACCGGGGAGCTGTTTTTT. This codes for CAYQGAITGELFF.

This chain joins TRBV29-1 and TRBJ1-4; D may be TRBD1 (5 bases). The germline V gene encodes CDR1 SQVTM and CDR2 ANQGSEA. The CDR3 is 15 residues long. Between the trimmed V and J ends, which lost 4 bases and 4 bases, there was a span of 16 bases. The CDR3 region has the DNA TGCAGCGTTGGTTTTTGGGGGAACCTTAATGAAAAACTGTTTTTT. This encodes CSVGFWGNLNEKLFF.

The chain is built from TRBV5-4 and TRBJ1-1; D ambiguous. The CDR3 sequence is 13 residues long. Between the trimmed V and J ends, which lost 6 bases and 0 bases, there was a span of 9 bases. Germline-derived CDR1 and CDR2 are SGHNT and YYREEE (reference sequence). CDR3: CASTGGMNTEAFF. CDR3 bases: TGTGCCAGCACCGGAGGGATGAACACTGAAGCTTTCTTT. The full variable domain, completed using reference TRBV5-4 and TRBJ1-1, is ETGVTQSPTHLIKTRGQQVTLRCSSQSGHNTVSWYQQALGQGPQFIFQYYREEENGRGNFPPRFSGLQFPNYSSELNVNALELDDSALYLCASTGGMNTEAFFGQGTRLTVV.

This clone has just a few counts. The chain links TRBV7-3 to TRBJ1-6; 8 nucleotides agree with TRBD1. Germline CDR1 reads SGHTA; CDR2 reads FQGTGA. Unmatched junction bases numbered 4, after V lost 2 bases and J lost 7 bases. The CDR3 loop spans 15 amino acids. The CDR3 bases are TGTGCCAGCAGCTTATCAGGGGGCGCGAATTCACCCCTCCACTTT. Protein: CASSLSGGANSPLHF.